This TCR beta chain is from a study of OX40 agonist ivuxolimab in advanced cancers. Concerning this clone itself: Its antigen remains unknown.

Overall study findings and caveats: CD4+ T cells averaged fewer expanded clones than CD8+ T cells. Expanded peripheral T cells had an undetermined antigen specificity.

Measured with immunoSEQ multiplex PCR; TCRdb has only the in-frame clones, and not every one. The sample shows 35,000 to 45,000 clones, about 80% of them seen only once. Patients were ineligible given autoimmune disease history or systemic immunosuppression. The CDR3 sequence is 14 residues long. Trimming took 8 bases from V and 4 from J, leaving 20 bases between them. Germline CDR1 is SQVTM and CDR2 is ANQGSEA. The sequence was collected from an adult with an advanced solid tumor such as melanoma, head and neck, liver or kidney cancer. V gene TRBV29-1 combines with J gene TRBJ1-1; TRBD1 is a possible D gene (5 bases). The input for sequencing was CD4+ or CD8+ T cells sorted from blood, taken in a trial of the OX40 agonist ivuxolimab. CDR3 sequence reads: CSPLGQRGGTEAFF. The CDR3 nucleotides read TGCAGCCCATTGGGGCAGAGAGGCGGCACTGAAGCTTTCTTT. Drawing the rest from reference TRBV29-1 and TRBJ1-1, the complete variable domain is SAVISQKPSRDICQRGTSLTIQCQVDSQVTMMFWYRQQPGQSLTLIATANQGSEATYESGFVIDKFPISRPNLTFSTLTVSNMSPEDSSIYLCSPLGQRGGTEAFFGQGTRLTVV.